The 22 T cell receptor beta chains presented below share a single source sample, sequenced in a study of blood T cell repertoires in COVID-19. Libraries were prepared by immunoSEQ multiplex PCR; TCRdb keeps only in-frame clonotypes and omits some of them. The data contain fewer than 250,000 clones, less than 90% of them seen just once; the ten biggest clones take up 0.95% to 1.3%. Sequencing was done on a sample of peripheral blood. These receptors all stem from a man aged 25 to 40 with acute or convalescent COVID-19.

This chain joins TRBV5-1 and TRBJ2-1; 9 nucleotides agree with TRBD1. J gave up 7 bases and V 2 bases, and 4 bases lay outside the gene matches. The germline V gene has CDR1 SGHRS and CDR2 YFSETQ. This CDR3 has 14 amino acids. The CDR3: CASSFTGGGNEQFF. The DNA of the CDR3 is TGCGCCAGCAGCTTTACAGGGGGCGGGAATGAGCAGTTCTTC.

The CDR3 DNA follows: TGTGCCATCAGTGAGGGCAGGGATGGCTACACCTTC. It translates to CAISEGRDGYTF. V gene TRBV10-3 combines with J gene TRBJ1-2; TRBD1 might be the D (5 bases). The CDR3 consists of 12 residues. The V and J ends lost 2 bases and 6 bases respectively, with 7 bases between them. The germline CDR1 and CDR2 sequences are ENHRY and SYGVKD.

Remarks on this clone: Other nucleotide sequences from this sample produce the same CDR3. This rearrangement joins TRBV2 to TRBJ1-1; 7 nucleotides agree with TRBD1. Germline CDR1 reads SNHLY; CDR2 reads FYNNEI. V trimming: 9 bases; J trimming: 2 bases; junction bases outside the gene matches: 6. CDR3 length: 13 residues. CDR3 protein: CASRGQINTEAFF. The CDR3 nucleotides read TGTGCCAGTAGGGGACAGATAAACACTGAAGCTTTCTTT.

The V call is TRBV10-2, the J call TRBJ2-5; TRBD2 aligns across 8 bases. The V and J ends lost 8 bases and 2 bases, in that order; junction bases with no gene match: 7. The CDR3 is 14 residues long. CDR1 and CDR2 (germline): WSHSY, SAAADI. CDR3 residues: CASLSGRVQETQYF. The CDR3 DNA is TGCGCCAGCCTGAGCGGGAGAGTTCAAGAGACCCAGTACTTC.

The V call is TRBV7-3, the J call TRBJ2-5; TRBD1 agrees at 7 bases. V lost 5 bases and J lost 7; bases outside the gene matches: 7. This CDR3 contains 13 residues. Germline lookup yields CDR1 SGHTA and CDR2 FQGTGA. The CDR3 DNA sequence: TGTGCCAGCAGCCTACAGGGGTCCGGGACCCAGTACTTC. This translates into CASSLQGSGTQYF. The full variable domain, in which reference TRBV7-3 and TRBJ2-5 provide the parts outside the CDR3, is GAGVSQTPSNKVTEKGKYVELRCDPISGHTALYWYRQSLGQGPEFLIYFQGTGAADDSGLPNDRFFAVRPEGSVSTLKIQRTERGDSAVYLCASSLQGSGTQYFGPGTRLLVL.

This clone was observed once. The chain has TRBV30 and TRBJ1-2; D is unclear. V lost 4 bases, J lost 6 bases, and 15 bases lay in between. The germline V gene has CDR1 GTSNPN and CDR2 SVGIG (reference sequence). The CDR3 has 13 amino acids. The CDR3 is CAWIRVTSDGYTF. The CDR3 bases are TGTGCCTGGATTCGGGTTACCTCTGATGGCTACACCTTC.

The chain recombines TRBV6-5 with TRBJ2-2; D possibly corresponds to TRBD2 (6 bases). CDR1 is MNHEY and CDR2 is SVGAGI in the germline V gene. With 5 bases removed from V and 5 bases from J, the gap between germline ends came to 15 bases. The CDR3 contains 15 residues. This CDR3 reads CASSRLGGRTGELFF. The CDR3 region has the DNA TGTGCCAGCAGTAGATTGGGGGGTCGGACCGGGGAGCTGTTTTTT.

This chain joins TRBV5-6 and TRBJ2-5; possibly TRBD2 for D (5 bases). Germline V gene data show CDR1 as SGHDT and CDR2 as YYEEEE. The CDR3 covers 15 residues. V shed 4 bases and J shed 3 bases, with 16 bases lying between them. CDR3 in DNA: TGTGCCAGCAGCCTCTTTATGAGGGCCGAAGAGACCCAGTACTTC. This codes for CASSLFMRAEETQYF.

The chain joins TRBV5-1 to TRBJ2-7; 9 bases fit TRBD1. The V segment lost 4 bases and the J segment 2 bases; nucleotides outside the gene matches: 7. The CDR3 loop spans 15 amino acids. Germline CDR1 SGHRS, CDR2 YFSETQ. The CDR3 region is CASSLLGQGTYEQYF. CDR3 bases: TGCGCCAGCAGCCTGCTAGGACAGGGGACCTACGAGCAGTACTTC.

This chain links TRBV5-4 with TRBJ1-2; 7 nucleotides align to TRBD1. Trimming took 0 bases from V and 6 from J; bases not matched to a gene: 14. Germline V gives CDR1 SGHNT, CDR2 YYREEE (reference sequence). The CDR3 consists of 17 residues. As DNA, the CDR3 is TGTGCCAGCAGCTTGGCCCGAATTACAGGGGATAGGCATGGCTACACCTTC. Its protein is CASSLARITGDRHGYTF.

V gene TRBV28 combines with J gene TRBJ2-7; D is possibly TRBD2 (5 bases). Trimming removed 7 bases from V and 3 bases from J, with 7 bases in between. In germline, CDR1 is MDHEN, CDR2 SYDVKM. There are 11 residues in the CDR3. The CDR3 spells CASIGNYEQYF. The CDR3 DNA reads as TGTGCCAGCATCGGGAACTACGAGCAGTACTTC.

The J gene is TRBJ1-6, the V gene TRBV6-2 or TRBV6-3, with D possibly TRBD1 on 6 matching bases. Per germline, CDR1 MNHEY and CDR2 SVGEGT. The CDR3 length is 15 residues. With 0 bases removed from V and 9 bases from J, the gap between germline ends came to 12 bases. The CDR3 sequence is CASSYSSQGGSPLHF. As DNA, the CDR3 is TGTGCCAGCAGTTACTCGTCACAGGGTGGTTCACCCCTCCACTTT.

V gene TRBV4-2 combines with J gene TRBJ2-7; D might be TRBD2 (5 bases). Germline-derived CDR1 and CDR2 are LGHNA and YNFKEQ. With 0 bases removed from V and 6 bases from J, the gap between germline ends came to 15 bases. This CDR3 is 15 amino acids long. The CDR3 DNA sequence: TGTGCCAGCAGCCAAGATTTCCCAGTTCGGGGCGAGCAGTACTTC. As protein: CASSQDFPVRGEQYF.

This chain links TRBV4-1 with TRBJ2-2; D might be TRBD1 (6 bases). The V gene lost 4 bases and the J gene lost 6 bases, with 18 bases spanning the gap. The CDR3 loop spans 16 amino acids. Germline values: CDR1 MGHRA, CDR2 YSYEKL. CDR3 sequence (DNA): TGCGCCAGCAGCCTCGAGGGCTGGGCAGGGGCCGGGGAGCTGTTTTTT. It specifies CASSLEGWAGAGELFF.

The chain carries TRBV30 and TRBJ2-5; D not certain. In germline, CDR1 is GTSNPN, CDR2 SVGIG (reference sequence). Trimming pared 4 bases from V and 4 bases from J, leaving 13 bases between. The CDR3 runs 13 residues. The CDR3 DNA reads as TGTGCCTGGATACCGCCACCAGGAGAGACCCAGTACTTC. Translated, it gives CAWIPPPGETQYF.

This clone has a single count. V is TRBV28 and J is TRBJ1-1, with 7 positions matching TRBD1. CDR1 is MDHEN and CDR2 is SYDVKM in the germline V gene. This CDR3 contains 17 residues. V trimming: 5 bases; J trimming: 3 bases; junction bases outside the gene matches: 15. CDR3 DNA: TGTGCCAGCAGTCCCCTCACAGGGGTGTTGTCGGACACTGAAGCTTTCTTT. It is translated as CASSPLTGVLSDTEAFF.

This chain connects TRBV28 to TRBJ1-2; D not resolved. The CDR3 is 14 residues long. Per germline, CDR1 MDHEN and CDR2 SYDVKM. Between the trimmed V and J ends, which lost 3 bases and 2 bases, there was a span of 10 bases. CDR3 sequence reads: CASSLEARNYGYTF. Written as DNA, the CDR3 is TGTGCCAGCAGTTTGGAGGCGAGGAACTATGGCTACACCTTC.

The chain is built from TRBV12-5 and TRBJ2-6; D is possibly TRBD2 (5 bases). V gave up 7 bases and J gave up 0 bases, with 7 bases separating them. The germline V gene has CDR1 LGHNT and CDR2 FRNRAP. CDR3 length: 14 amino acids. The CDR3 nucleotides read TGTGCTAGTGTCGCGGGCTCTGGGGCCAACGTCCTGACTTTC. Its translation is CASVAGSGANVLTF.

This chain links TRBV27 with TRBJ1-3; the D gene is possibly TRBD1 (5 bases). Trimming removed 7 bases from V and 0 bases from J, with 13 bases in between. The CDR3 has 15 residues. Germline CDR1 MNHEY, CDR2 SMNVEV (reference sequence). The CDR3 protein is CASKGQGLSGNTIYF. The CDR3 coding sequence is TGTGCCAGCAAGGGGCAGGGTCTCTCTGGAAACACCATATATTTT.

This clone was counted once. The chain links TRBV10-1 to TRBJ2-1, with D unclear. This CDR3 is built from 13 residues. V shed 4 bases and J shed 9 bases, with 13 bases lying between them. CDR1 is WNHNN, CDR2 SYGVQD, per germline (reference sequence). The CDR3 loop is CASSGVQRSEQFF. Written as DNA, the CDR3 is TGCGCCAGCAGTGGAGTACAAAGGAGTGAGCAGTTCTTC.

The genes are TRBV2 and TRBJ1-3; D gene uncertain. CDR3 length: 12 residues. Germline V gene sequence: CDR1 SNHLY, CDR2 FYNNEI. Trimming removed 8 bases at V and 10 bases at J, with 15 bases between. The CDR3 reads CASEQDGETIYF. The CDR3 bases are TGTGCCAGCGAACAAGACGGGGAAACCATATATTTT.

The rearrangement joins TRBV28 to TRBJ1-5, with 7 bases matching TRBD1. The V segment lost 6 bases and the J segment 4 bases; nucleotides outside the gene matches: 9. The germline V gene has CDR1 MDHEN and CDR2 SYDVKM. The CDR3 length is 15 residues. CDR3 sequence (DNA): TGTGCCAGCAGAAAAGGGGGACAGTCGAATCAGCCCCAGCATTTT. Its protein is CASRKGGQSNQPQHF. The full variable domain, completed using reference TRBV28 and TRBJ1-5, is DVKVTQSSRYLVKRTGEKVFLECVQDMDHENMFWYRQDPGLGLRLIYFSYDVKMKEKGDIPEGYSVSREKKERFSLILESASTNQTSMYLCASRKGGQSNQPQHFGDGTRLSIL.